This T cell receptor (beta chain) comes out of a study of cytomegalovirus exposure and HLA in healthy donors. About the study: About 85 million unique TCR sequences came from HLA-typed donors in an early release. Findings and limits, study-wide: A missense DCLRE1C variant was associated with V- and J-gene trimming of TCR beta chains in a later analysis, and an independent cohort replicated the association. In vitro data verified a few CMV-associated chains as specific for CMV antigens.

Germline V gene sequence: CDR1 KGHSH, CDR2 LQKENI. Between the trimmed V and J ends, which lost 6 bases and 0 bases, there was a span of 13 bases. The CDR3 is made up of 15 amino acids. Comment on this clone: What it binds is unknown.

60 Vbeta and 13 Jbeta primers were used in PCR. Clones were sequenced by immunoSEQ multiplex PCR, and TCRdb holds only the in-frame ones, with some missing. In the table there are 100,000 to 150,000 clones, approximately 78% of which are singletons. The chain combines TRBV18 with TRBJ2-3; D is ambiguous. The TCR sequence derives from a woman aged 40 to 50 in good health and CMV-seropositive. Sequenced: PBMCs. CDR3 in DNA: TGTGCCAGCTCTCCCAGAACCTCTAGCACAGATACGCAGTATTTT. Protein: CASSPRTSSTDTQYF.